This passage covers 18 T cell receptor beta chains from one sample sequenced in a study of beta chain features in type 1 diabetes. Study results and caveats: TCRB CDR3s were moderately but significantly shorter in Type 1 diabetes patients in all four CD4+ subsets.

Their cognate antigens are unknown. Expressed TCRB transcripts were sequenced after all isolated RNA was converted to cDNA. The assay was immunoSEQ multiplex PCR, and TCRdb's table has in-frame clones only and misses some. The sample has about 150,000 clones, about 13% seen once. Input material: central memory CD4+ T cells from blood. The receptors were sampled from a man between 18 and 35 years old with type 1 diabetes.

The chain links TRBV30 to TRBJ2-3; the D gene is possibly TRBD2 (5 bases). CDR1 and CDR2 from the germline V gene are GTSNPN and SVGIG (reference sequence). The CDR3 loop spans 15 amino acids. The V end was cut by 0 bases, the J end by 6 bases, with 16 bases between. CDR3 sequence: CAWSVLDSRTDTQYF. As DNA, the CDR3 is TGTGCCTGGAGTGTACTAGACTCCCGAACGGATACGCAGTATTTT.

The chain couples TRBV6-5 to TRBJ1-5; no definite D call. CDR1 and CDR2 (germline): MNHEY, SVGAGI. Trimming removed 0 bases from V and 1 base from J, with 4 bases in between. The CDR3 consists of 14 residues. CDR3: CASSYSGSNQPQHF. CDR3 nucleotides: TGTGCCAGCAGTTACTCAGGGAGCAATCAGCCCCAGCATTTT.

This chain connects TRBV28 to TRBJ2-3, with TRBD2 as a possible D gene (5 bases). The CDR3 consists of 14 residues. The V gene lost 5 bases and the J gene lost 8 bases, with 17 bases spanning the gap. From germline, CDR1 is MDHEN and CDR2 SYDVKM. The CDR3 protein is CASSISVVRGTQYF. The CDR3 DNA follows: TGTGCCAGCAGTATCTCCGTGGTCCGGGGTACGCAGTATTTT.

This clone was observed a handful of times. CDR3 region: CASFSEKNEQFF. The CDR3 DNA is TGTGCCAGCTTTAGCGAGAAGAATGAGCAGTTCTTC. The chain has TRBV6-1 and TRBJ2-1, with D possibly being TRBD2 (5 bases). This CDR3 has 12 residues. Between the trimmed V and J ends, which lost 8 bases and 7 bases, there was a span of 12 bases. CDR1 is MNHNS, CDR2 SASEGT, per germline.

The V call is TRBV29-1, the J call TRBJ2-2; D is undetermined. Germline V gene lookup returns CDR1 SQVTM and CDR2 ANQGSEA. The CDR3 covers 14 residues. V dropped 5 bases and J dropped 6 bases, with 16 bases sitting between them. CDR3 region: CSVLETQSPGELFF. Written as DNA, the CDR3 is TGCAGCGTTCTGGAGACCCAATCCCCCGGGGAGCTGTTTTTT.

The sample holds one count of this clone. This chain uses TRBV28 with TRBJ1-2; D might be TRBD1 (5 bases). The CDR3 extends over 13 amino acids. Trimming took off 3 bases at V and 4 bases at J, with 9 bases between the two ends. Germline CDR1 reads MDHEN; CDR2 reads SYDVKM. The CDR3 nucleotides read TGTGCCAGCAGTTTGACAGTCGCCTATGGCTACACCTTC. Translated, it gives CASSLTVAYGYTF.

In its sample, this clone was seen a few times. The chain couples TRBV10-3 to TRBJ2-1; 7 bases agree with TRBD2. The CDR3 has 15 amino acids. Germline CDR1 ENHRY, CDR2 SYGVKD. V gave up 2 bases and J gave up 7 bases; unmatched junction bases: 8. The CDR3 region is CAISEGPTGGNEQFF. Here the CDR3 DNA reads TGTGCCATCAGTGAGGGTCCTACGGGAGGAAATGAGCAGTTCTTC.

This clone showed up just a few times. The chain is built from TRBV4-1 and TRBJ1-4; 10 nucleotides line up with TRBD1. From germline, CDR1 is MGHRA and CDR2 YSYEKL. V dropped 4 bases and J dropped 3; count of bases not matched to a gene: 8. The CDR3 has 17 amino acids. The CDR3 sequence: CASSPGQGYQANEKLFF. The CDR3, as DNA: TGCGCCAGCAGCCCGGGACAGGGGTACCAGGCTAATGAAAAACTGTTTTTT.

The rearrangement uses TRBV6-4 and TRBJ2-7, with no clear D. The CDR3 is 14 amino acids. Trimming cost V 2 bases and J 7 bases, with 15 bases left between them. Germline-derived CDR1 and CDR2 are MRHNA and SNTAGT. The CDR3 coding sequence is TGTGCCAGCAGTGACGTCCGGGTCCTAGGGGAGCAGTACTTC. This translates into CASSDVRVLGEQYF.

A few counts support this clone. This specimen includes other DNA sequences encoding the same CDR3. The chain is built from TRBV6-6 and TRBJ2-7; D perhaps matches TRBD1 (5 bases). The CDR3 is 14 residues long. V was trimmed by 5 bases and J by 7 bases, leaving 18 bases between them. In germline, CDR1 is MNHNY, CDR2 SVGAGI (reference sequence). The CDR3 DNA sequence: TGTGCCAGCAGTACGGTTCAGGGTTTGGGGGAGCAGTACTTC. Its protein is CASSTVQGLGEQYF.

In its sample, this clone was seen a few times. V and J are TRBV10-3 and TRBJ2-4; 10 nucleotides line up with TRBD1. The CDR3 loop spans 15 amino acids. In germline, CDR1 is ENHRY, CDR2 SYGVKD. Trimming removed 4 bases from V and 6 bases from J; junction bases left unmatched: 6. CDR3 protein: CAISGDRGGSNIQYF. CDR3 in DNA: TGTGCCATCAGTGGGGACAGGGGTGGTTCAAACATTCAGTACTTC.

The gene calls are TRBV19 and TRBJ2-1, with D uncertain. From germline, CDR1 is LNHDA and CDR2 SQIVND (reference sequence). Trimming removed 5 bases from V and 0 bases from J, with 8 bases in between. This CDR3 has 14 residues. The CDR3 sequence: CASSPPSSYNEQFF. CDR3 nucleotide sequence: TGTGCCAGTAGTCCCCCGAGCTCCTACAATGAGCAGTTCTTC.

In this sample, this clone turned up a few times. The chain carries TRBV11-1 and TRBJ2-1, with D possibly matching TRBD1 (5 bases). The CDR3 runs to 17 residues. V gave up 4 bases and J gave up 0 bases, with 16 bases separating them. Germline CDR1 SGHAT, CDR2 FQDESV (reference sequence). The CDR3 DNA follows: TGTGCCAGCAGCTCCCGGACACAATCGAGCTCCTACAATGAGCAGTTCTTC. Amino acid sequence: CASSSRTQSSSYNEQFF.

The genes are TRBV6-6 and TRBJ1-6, with D tentatively TRBD1 (5 bases). Germline assignment: CDR1 MNHNY and CDR2 SVGAGI (reference sequence). V gave up 7 bases and J gave up 5 bases, with 15 bases separating them. The CDR3 is 15 amino acids. The CDR3 DNA follows: TGTGCCAGCAAAAAGACCGGGACGGATAATTCACCCCTCCACTTT. Translated, it gives CASKKTGTDNSPLHF.

There are a few counts of this clone. The rearrangement joins TRBV7-9 to TRBJ1-1; D is perhaps TRBD1 (5 bases). Germline V gene sequence: CDR1 SEHNR, CDR2 FQNEAQ (reference sequence). The CDR3 has 16 amino acids. V shed 4 bases and J shed 4 bases, with 19 bases lying between them. This chain's CDR3 is CASSSFRSGRGTEAFF. Written as DNA, the CDR3 is TGTGCCAGCAGCTCCTTCAGGTCGGGTAGGGGCACTGAAGCTTTCTTT.

This clone has more than one count but fewer than ten. In the same sample, other DNA sequences code for this CDR3. CDR3 in DNA: TGCAGCGTTGTACAAGAGACCCAGTACTTC. Its translation is CSVVQETQYF. V and J are TRBV29-1 and TRBJ2-5; no firm D call. The germline V gene encodes CDR1 SQVTM and CDR2 ANQGSEA. The CDR3 is made up of 10 amino acids. Between the trimmed V and J ends, which lost 4 bases and 2 bases, there was a span of 2 bases.

The sample holds many counts of this clone. The V and J genes are TRBV6-5 and TRBJ1-6; D not certain. Germline CDR1 MNHEY, CDR2 SVGAGI. This CDR3 comprises 12 residues. The V gene lost 8 bases and the J gene lost 7 bases, with 9 bases spanning the gap. CDR3 nucleotides: TGTGCCAGCTGGAGGGCCAATTCACCCCTCCACTTT. It is translated as CASWRANSPLHF.

This rearrangement joins TRBV5-1 to TRBJ2-1; D might be TRBD1 (6 bases). In germline, CDR1 is SGHRS, CDR2 YFSETQ. Trimming pared 10 bases from V and 6 bases from J, leaving 14 bases between. This CDR3 spans 12 amino acids. The CDR3 spells CASSDSLNEQFF. As DNA, the CDR3 is TGCGCCTCATCGGACAGCCTCAATGAGCAGTTCTTC.